This record concerns one T cell receptor (beta chain) sequence. The sample holds many counts of this clonotype. There is no known antigen for this receptor. No base quality information exists; no much larger clone differs at one position. The entry originates in a study of glioma-infiltrating T cells (dated by TCRdb to 2016 to 2017). Some background on the complete study: TCR alpha- and beta-chain repertoires were sequenced from glioma tissue, non-neoplastic brain tissue and matched peripheral blood mononuclear cells. To measure divergence between tissue and blood T-cell populations, each tissue-infiltrating repertoire was compared with the peripheral blood repertoire of the same patient. Three low-grade glioma patients, eight or nine primary glioblastoma patients and three non-glioma patients contributing non-neoplastic brain tissue were included in the paired cohort. Points the paper makes about the study in general: The group comparisons were based on small numbers of patients: three non-neoplastic, three low-grade glioma and seven to nine glioblastoma patients. Very few CDR3 sequences were shared between tissue and blood, attributed to high CDR3 diversity and limited sampling. VJ-independent divergence between tissue and blood was found to be below expectation in non-neoplastic patients but above expectation in all gliomas, particularly low-grade gliomas.

TCR alpha and beta CDR3 regions were amplified with the iRepertoire nested amplicon-rescue multiplex PCR (arm-PCR) platform from RNA. For one-step reverse transcription and amplification, roughly 100-450 ng of tissue mRNA or PBMC total RNA was used as input. After bead purification, a secondary multiplex PCR added Illumina adapters, and libraries were gel-purified between 200 and 400 bp. Demultiplexing relied on internal 6-nucleotide barcodes carried by the libraries. Sequencing of the libraries was done on an Illumina MiSeq using 2x220 or 2x250 nucleotide paired-end reads. Turning to the authors' computational methods: Paired reads were merged using FLASH 1.2.11 and were aligned to the GRCh37 human genome using BWA-MEM, after which TRA and TRB reads were extracted. For V and J assignment, an IMGT-derived reference of cassette sequences and CDR3 motifs that included pseudogenes was used. Reads were translated in three frames, and productive CDR3s were defined as those with a C...FGXG motif and no stop codons. Unique combinations of V-J cassette pair and CDR3 amino acid sequence were defined as clonotypes. Reads were filtered by Hamming distance, with the threshold set by the sequence error rate of each sample in mapped regions. TCRdb handled the public reads itself, with Q25 trimming in fastp and clone calling in MiXCR, and kept productive beta chains. Rows are combined by CDR3 protein, so each entry shows the most common genes and DNA. These V and J calls are TCRdb output, not the study's own analysis. Here the sample has tens of thousands of distinct CDR3 sequences; under 30% occur a single time. Jointly, the top ten make up 6.7% of the sample.

Trimming takes 5 bases off V and 3 bases off J; junction bases not matched to a gene: 7. Spanning cysteine to phenylalanine, the CDR3 consists of 13 amino acids. Kept here is only the CDR3 DNA, which spans 39 bases and is read in frame from base 1. In the germline V gene (reference sequence), CDR1 corresponds to DFQATT and CDR2 to SNEGSKA. Sequencing was performed on glioma tissue, nonneoplastic brain tissue, or PBMCs (not recorded which). The receptor was derived from a human donor with low-grade glioma or glioblastoma, undergoing nonglioma brain surgery, or in good health (not recorded which). Recombination linked TRBV20-1 to TRBJ2-7; 7 bases in the junction line up with TRBD2. At the DNA level, the sequence is TGCAGTGCTGACCGGGACTACAACTACGAGCAGTACTTC. The encoded protein is CSADRDYNYEQYF.